This TCR beta chain is drawn from a study of early T cells in non-severe SARS-CoV-2 infection. TCRdb independently ran MiXCR on the 5' RACE reads; one entry per CDR3 protein. Here the sample spans about 61,000 distinct CDR3 sequences, 10% to 13% being singletons. The V and J ends lost 4 bases and 6 bases respectively, with 9 bases between them. Germline V CDR1 and CDR2: SQVTM, ANQGSEA. The length of the CDR3 is 11 residues. The specimen sequenced was whole blood. The chain carries TRBV29-1 and TRBJ1-1; D uncertain. This receptor was identified in an adult who was a healthcare worker with PCR-confirmed SARS-CoV-2 infection or an uninfected control (not recorded which). The CDR3 DNA sequence: TGCAGCGTTGCGGCTGTATCTGAAGCTTTCTTT. As protein: CSVAAVSEAFF.